The clone carrying this T cell receptor beta chain has just a few counts. The target antigen is unknown. The data belong to a study of T cells in Graves' hyperthyroidism and ophthalmopathy. Notes on the study in general: Stable hyperthyroidism was separated from ophthalmopathy by a model based on 13 V-J features.

The authors took PBMCs from roughly 10 ml fresh peripheral blood. V lost 7 bases, J lost 6 bases, and 10 bases stayed unmatched. The germline gives CDR1 MDHEN, CDR2 SYDVKM. The CDR3 contains 15 residues. The investigators amplified TCR beta CDR3 regions from RNA transcripts. The study used the HTBI primer set for a first-round RT-PCR of the TCR CDR3. TCRdb reprocessed the multiplex PCR reads via MiXCR and lists one record per CDR3 protein. The sample consists of some 700,000 distinct CDR3 sequences, around a sixth of them appearing once. V gene TRBV28 combines with J gene TRBJ2-1, with 9 nucleotides matching TRBD1. The TCR originated in a man aged 50-60 years with Graves' hyperthyroidism. The sample taken for sequencing was blood. The CDR3 sequence: CASTLQGAGGNEQFF. Here the CDR3 DNA reads TGTGCCAGCACTCTACAGGGGGCGGGTGGCAATGAGCAGTTCTTC.